A single T cell receptor beta chain is shown here with its context. What it binds is not known. Clones were read by immunoSEQ multiplex PCR, and TCRdb kept only the in-frame ones, dropping some. The sample carries tens of thousands of clones, roughly three quarters recorded once. Anyone with autoimmune disease history or systemic immunosuppression was excluded. The record originates from a study of OX40 agonist ivuxolimab in advanced cancers. Overall study context: Antecedent anti-PD-1, anti-PD-L1 or anti-CTLA-4 therapy was permissible, with roughly 36% having received some.

The CDR3 has 15 residues. Germline V gene lookup returns CDR1 SGHTA and CDR2 FQGNSA. V shed 5 bases and J 4 bases; nucleotides not matched to a gene: 5. Findings of the study overall: The antigens recognized by the expanded peripheral T cells, that is their antigen specificity, were not determined. Those patients achieving a partial response at 0.1-3.0 mg/kg showed among the lowest clonal expansion.

The sample consisted of CD4+ or CD8+ T cells sorted from blood, taken in a trial of the OX40 agonist ivuxolimab. The receptor's source is an adult with an advanced solid tumor such as melanoma, head and neck, liver or kidney cancer. This sequence joins TRBV7-2 and TRBJ1-3; 10 nucleotides agree with TRBD1. The CDR3 sequence: CASSQGQGGGNTIYF. The DNA of the CDR3 is TGTGCCAGCAGCCAAGGACAGGGGGGAGGAAACACCATATATTTT.